A single sample is the source of the 30 T cell receptor beta chains below, sequenced in a study of T cell changes during pregnancy in multiple sclerosis. Generated by immunoSEQ multiplex PCR, the TCRdb table keeps only in-frame clones and is missing some. The repertoire holds about 53,000 clones, with nearly 95% as singletons. The starting material was CD4+ T cells from peripheral blood mononuclear cells, obtained in the third trimester of pregnancy. The origin of the receptors is a female donor with multiple sclerosis, enrolled in a pregnancy study.

This rearrangement joins TRBV18 to TRBJ2-7, with a tentative D call TRBD1 (5 bases). V was cut by 6 bases and J by 4 bases, with 16 bases left in between. The CDR3 is 14 residues long. Germline values: CDR1 KGHSH, CDR2 LQKENI. The CDR3 loop is CASSPDSVGYEQYF. CDR3 nucleotide sequence: TGTGCCAGCTCGCCCGACAGCGTGGGATACGAGCAGTACTTC.

The chain links TRBV27 to TRBJ2-7; D may be TRBD2 (6 bases). Germline V gene sequence: CDR1 MNHEY, CDR2 SMNVEV (reference sequence). Between the trimmed V and J ends, which lost 3 bases and 3 bases, there was a span of 9 bases. The CDR3 has 13 amino acids. In DNA form, the CDR3 reads TGTGCCAGCAGTTTGGGACTGAACTACGAGCAGTACTTC. Translated, it gives CASSLGLNYEQYF.

The chain employs TRBV5-6 and TRBJ2-2; TRBD1 is a possible D gene (5 bases). The V and J ends lost 5 bases and 1 base respectively, with 9 bases between them. The CDR3 consists of 14 residues. Germline V gives CDR1 SGHDT, CDR2 YYEEEE. CDR3 loop: CASRPTGNTGELFF. The CDR3 DNA follows: TGTGCCAGCAGGCCCACAGGGAACACCGGGGAGCTGTTTTTT. The variable domain in full, with the rest retrieved from reference TRBV5-6 and TRBJ2-2, is DAGVTQSPTHLIKTRGQQVTLRCSPKSGHDTVSWYQQALGQGPQFIFQYYEEEERQRGNFPDRFSGHQFPNYSSELNVNALLLGDSALYLCASRPTGNTGELFFGEGSRLTVL.

The CDR3 region is CASSSRQEARHEQYF. In nucleotides, the CDR3 is TGTGCCAGCAGCTCCCGGCAGGAGGCTCGTCACGAGCAGTACTTC. J is TRBJ2-7 and V is TRBV7-9; a possible D gene is TRBD2 (5 bases). V gave up 4 bases and J gave up 5 bases, with 18 bases separating them. This CDR3 region has 15 residues. Germline V lookup: CDR1 SEHNR, CDR2 FQNEAQ (reference sequence).

This clone occurred once. This chain connects TRBV25-1 to TRBJ2-3; TRBD2 is a possible D gene (6 bases). CDR1 and CDR2 (germline): MGHDK, SYGVNS. The V and J ends lost 1 base and 4 bases respectively, with 15 bases between them. The CDR3 extends over 16 amino acids. The CDR3 region is CASSESASASPDTQYF. DNA for the CDR3: TGTGCCAGCAGTGAATCCGCTAGCGCGTCCCCAGATACGCAGTATTTT.

This clone was seen just once. V gene TRBV7-9 combines with J gene TRBJ1-5; 8 nucleotides agree with TRBD1. Per germline, CDR1 SEHNR and CDR2 FQNEAQ (reference sequence). This CDR3 spans 15 amino acids. J lost 6 bases, V lost 5 bases, and 9 bases had no gene match. CDR3: CASSPSTGVVQPQHF. The CDR3 DNA is TGTGCCAGCAGCCCGTCGACAGGGGTAGTTCAGCCCCAGCATTTT.

The chain is built from TRBV6-5 and TRBJ2-6; D remains ambiguous. Germline V gene data show CDR1 as MNHEY and CDR2 as SVGAGI. Between the trimmed V and J ends, which lost 0 bases and 2 bases, there was a span of 8 bases. CDR3 length equals 16 residues. CDR3 in DNA: TGTGCCAGCAGTTACTCGAGCGTGACTGGGGCCAACGTCCTGACTTTC. It encodes CASSYSSVTGANVLTF.

As DNA, the CDR3 is TGTGCCAGCAGTTACCGGGCAGGGTCCTCTGGAAACACCATATATTTT. It codes for CASSYRAGSSGNTIYF. The gene calls are TRBV6-5 and TRBJ1-3; the D gene is possibly TRBD1 (5 bases). CDR1 and CDR2 (germline): MNHEY, SVGAGI. Trimming shortened V by 2 bases and J by 0 bases, and 11 bases separated the two germline ends. CDR3 size: 16 residues.

The rearrangement uses TRBV10-2 and TRBJ2-5; D is unclear. CDR1 WSHSY and CDR2 SAAADI come from the germline V gene. The V end lost 3 bases, the J end lost 7 bases, and 9 bases lay between the germline ends. The CDR3 loop spans 12 amino acids. The CDR3 protein is CASSDFDWTQYF. CDR3 nucleotides: TGCGCCAGCAGTGATTTCGACTGGACCCAGTACTTC.

J is TRBJ1-2 and V is TRBV15; TRBD1 might be the D (6 bases). Germline CDR1 LNHNV, CDR2 YYDKDF (reference sequence). The length of the CDR3 is 13 residues. V gave up 6 bases and J gave up 2 bases, with 10 bases separating them. CDR3 in amino acids: CATSTGTNYGYTF. CDR3 coding DNA: TGTGCCACCAGTACCGGGACAAACTATGGCTACACCTTC.

Comment on this clone: The junction departs from the called germline gene at one end, perhaps through a read error. The V and J genes are TRBV6-5 and TRBJ1-6; no reliable D call. Germline V gives CDR1 MNHEY, CDR2 SVGAGI. CDR3 size: 16 residues. DNA of the CDR3: TGTGCCAGCAGCTACTTCAGTGTCTCCTATAATTCACCCCTCCACTTT. As protein: CASSYFSVSYNSPLHF.

A few counts support this clone. The V gene is TRBV10-2, the J gene TRBJ2-7; a weak D match, TRBD2 (5 bases). CDR1 is WSHSY and CDR2 is SAAADI in the germline V gene. The CDR3 is 14 residues long. Trimming cost V 2 bases and J 2 bases, with 10 bases left between them. In DNA form, the CDR3 reads TGCGCCAGCAGTGAGGCTAACGGGGCCTACGAGCAGTACTTC. It encodes CASSEANGAYEQYF.

V gene TRBV19 combines with J gene TRBJ2-1; D perhaps matches TRBD1 (5 bases). This CDR3 has 16 amino acids. The germline V gene encodes CDR1 LNHDA and CDR2 SQIVND (reference sequence). V lost 8 bases and J lost 7, with 24 bases in between. Here the CDR3 reads CASGQPGPRSGNEQFF. CDR3 nucleotide sequence: TGTGCCAGTGGACAACCCGGGCCCCGGTCAGGTAATGAGCAGTTCTTC. The full variable domain, in which reference TRBV19 and TRBJ2-1 provide the parts outside the CDR3, is DGGITQSPKYLFRKEGQNVTLSCEQNLNHDAMYWYRQDPGQGLRLIYYSQIVNDFQKGDIAEGYSVSREKKESFPLTVTSAQKNPTAFYLCASGQPGPRSGNEQFFGPGTRLTVL.

The CDR3 region has the DNA TGTGCATCAGGGCCACCCCGGGCAGATACGCAGTATTTT. It is translated as CASGPPRADTQYF. The chain is built from TRBV2 and TRBJ2-3; D is possibly TRBD1 (5 bases). The germline V gene has CDR1 SNHLY and CDR2 FYNNEI. The CDR3 totals 13 residues.

CDR3 DNA: TGTGCCAGCAGCCTCGGGACTTTGGGGGAGCAGTACTTC. As protein: CASSLGTLGEQYF. The chain uses TRBV7-6 and TRBJ2-7; D might be TRBD2 (6 bases). Trimming took off 5 bases at V and 7 bases at J, with 15 bases between the two ends. This CDR3 has 13 residues. CDR1 and CDR2 (germline): SGHVS, FNYEAQ.

The CDR3 is CSVDRGLAGVEQYF. DNA of the CDR3: TGCAGCGTTGATCGAGGTCTAGCGGGGGTCGAGCAGTACTTC. This chain joins TRBV29-1 and TRBJ2-7; 10 nucleotides line up with TRBD2. The CDR3 is 14 residues long. Germline trimming cut 3 bases from V and 6 bases from J; bases unmatched to any gene: 8. Germline loops: CDR1 SQVTM, CDR2 ANQGSEA.

The V and J genes are TRBV7-9 and TRBJ2-2, with D tentatively TRBD1 (5 bases). The V end lost 6 bases, the J end lost 6 bases, and 20 bases lay between the germline ends. The germline V gene encodes CDR1 SEHNR and CDR2 FQNEAQ (reference sequence). The CDR3 covers 16 residues. The CDR3 sequence: CASRPRRTGGPGELFF. DNA of the CDR3: TGTGCCAGCAGACCGCGACGTACAGGTGGCCCCGGGGAGCTGTTTTTT.

The rearrangement joins TRBV30 to TRBJ1-1; D may be TRBD1 (5 bases). Per the germline V gene, CDR1 is GTSNPN and CDR2 is SVGIG (reference sequence). The CDR3 loop spans 15 amino acids. V dropped 7 bases and J dropped 1 base, with 19 bases sitting between them. For the CDR3, the DNA is TGTGCCTCAACAACCCGACAGCTCCGGAACACTGAAGCTTTCTTT. It specifies CASTTRQLRNTEAFF.

The genes are TRBV30 and TRBJ2-2; TRBD2 agrees at 8 bases. With V trimmed by 6 bases and J by 4 bases, 10 bases remained unmatched. Looked up from germline, CDR1 is GTSNPN and CDR2 is SVGIG (reference sequence). This CDR3 is built from 15 residues. The CDR3 nucleotides are TGTGCCTGTCAACTGACTAGCGTAGTCACCGGGGAGCTGTTTTTT. Its translation: CACQLTSVVTGELFF.

The chain is built from TRBV6-4 and TRBJ2-2, with 10 nucleotides matching TRBD2. CDR1 and CDR2 (germline): MRHNA, SNTAGT. This CDR3 has 14 residues. J was trimmed by 6 bases and V by 3 bases; bases with no gene match: 1. The CDR3 region is CASSESGGAGELFF. Here the CDR3 DNA reads TGTGCCAGCAGTGAAAGCGGGGGGGCCGGGGAGCTGTTTTTT.

CDR3: CASSPGGLAGGRLETQYF. The DNA for the CDR3 is TGTGCCAGCAGCCCGGGCGGCCTAGCGGGGGGGCGTTTAGAGACCCAGTACTTC. J is TRBJ2-5 and V is TRBV5-6; 12 bases match TRBD2. Germline lookup yields CDR1 SGHDT and CDR2 YYEEEE. The CDR3 covers 18 residues. V lost 4 bases to trimming and J lost 4 bases; unmatched junction nucleotides: 14.

The gene calls are TRBV15 and TRBJ2-1; 11 bases are a match to TRBD2. CDR3 size: 17 residues. V was clipped by 0 bases and J by 3 bases; unmatched bases: 4. CDR1 and CDR2 from the germline V gene are LNHNV and YYDKDF (reference sequence). The CDR3 bases are TGTGCCACCAGCAGAGATAAGACTAGCGGGGTCTACAATGAGCAGTTCTTC. This sequence encodes CATSRDKTSGVYNEQFF.

The chain recombines TRBV4-2 with TRBJ1-2; no reliable D call. Per the germline V gene, CDR1 is LGHNA and CDR2 is YNFKEQ. This CDR3 has 15 residues. V was pared by 0 bases and J by 8 bases, with 16 bases between. The CDR3 is CASSQDQVDTRGYTF. CDR3 coding DNA: TGTGCCAGCAGCCAAGATCAGGTTGACACCCGCGGCTACACCTTC.

CDR3 DNA sequence: TGTGCCAGCAGCCAGTGGGACAGAGAGACCCAGTACTTC. Its translation is CASSQWDRETQYF. The V gene is TRBV5-4, the J gene TRBJ2-5; TRBD1 aligns across 7 bases. V dropped 4 bases and J dropped 4; count of bases not matched to a gene: 4. The CDR3 is 13 residues long. CDR1 is SGHNT, CDR2 YYREEE, per germline (reference sequence).

This clone turned up a few times. This chain uses TRBV5-4 with TRBJ1-2; unclear D gene. The CDR3 has 17 residues. The germline CDR1 and CDR2 sequences are SGHNT and YYREEE (reference sequence). Trimming removed 0 bases from V and 4 bases from J, with 19 bases in between. The CDR3 here is CASSLAWVGDMAYGYTF. CDR3 sequence (DNA): TGTGCCAGCAGCTTGGCCTGGGTAGGTGACATGGCCTATGGCTACACCTTC.

The rearrangement joins TRBV5-4 to TRBJ1-4; TRBD1 matches at 7 bases. Unmatched junction bases numbered 6, after V lost 4 bases and J lost 6 bases. The CDR3 contains 14 residues. CDR1 is SGHNT and CDR2 is YYREEE in the germline V gene (reference sequence). The CDR3 DNA follows: TGTGCCAGCAGCCCCGGGACAGAGTATGAAAAACTGTTTTTT. As protein: CASSPGTEYEKLFF.

The V and J genes are TRBV11-3 and TRBJ2-3, with D possibly matching TRBD2 (5 bases). This CDR3 contains 15 residues. Trimming removed 4 bases from V and 6 bases from J, with 17 bases in between. CDR1 is SGHNT and CDR2 is YENEEA in the germline V gene. The DNA for the CDR3 is TGTGCCAGCAGCTCCTCCGGGAACGAGGCCGATACGCAGTATTTT. Amino acids: CASSSSGNEADTQYF.

The V call is TRBV11-2, the J call TRBJ1-2, with 7 bases that match TRBD1. Losses at the gene ends were 6 bases for V and 2 bases for J; bases not matched to a gene: 9. This CDR3 is built from 15 residues. Germline loops: CDR1 SGHAT, CDR2 FQNNGV. CDR3 in amino acids: CASRPASTGNYGYTF. As DNA, the CDR3 is TGTGCCAGCAGACCGGCCTCGACAGGGAACTATGGCTACACCTTC.

V gene TRBV9 combines with J gene TRBJ2-7, with TRBD2 identical over 9 bases. Per germline, CDR1 SGDLS and CDR2 YYNGEE. The CDR3 is 15 residues long. J gave up 0 bases and V 2 bases, and 3 bases lay outside the gene matches. The CDR3 DNA reads as TGTGCCAGCAGCGTTACAGCGGGGGGCTCCTACGAGCAGTACTTC. Translation: CASSVTAGGSYEQYF.

This sequence joins TRBV6-1 and TRBJ2-1, with D tentatively TRBD1 (5 bases). Germline CDR1 reads MNHNS; CDR2 reads SASEGT. V lost 2 bases, J lost 9 bases, and 11 bases lay in between. This CDR3 is 13 amino acids long. The CDR3 loop is CASSEIGEFEQFF. CDR3 DNA sequence: TGTGCCAGCAGTGAAATAGGGGAATTTGAGCAGTTCTTC.